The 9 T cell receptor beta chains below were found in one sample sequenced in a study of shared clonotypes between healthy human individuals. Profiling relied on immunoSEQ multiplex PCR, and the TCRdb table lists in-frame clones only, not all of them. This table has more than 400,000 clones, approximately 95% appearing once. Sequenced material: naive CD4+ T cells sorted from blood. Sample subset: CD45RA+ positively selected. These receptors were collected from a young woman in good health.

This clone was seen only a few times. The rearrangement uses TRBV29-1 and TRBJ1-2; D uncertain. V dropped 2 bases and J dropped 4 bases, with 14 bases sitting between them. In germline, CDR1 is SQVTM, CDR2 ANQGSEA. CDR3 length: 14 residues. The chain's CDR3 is CSVELSRRGYGYTF. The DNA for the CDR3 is TGCAGCGTTGAACTCTCTCGGCGGGGCTATGGCTACACCTTC.

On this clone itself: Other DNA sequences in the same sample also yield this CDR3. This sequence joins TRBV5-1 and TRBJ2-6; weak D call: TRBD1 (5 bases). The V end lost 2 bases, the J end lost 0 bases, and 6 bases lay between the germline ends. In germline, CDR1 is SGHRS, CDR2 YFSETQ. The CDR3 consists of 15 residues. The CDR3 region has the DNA TGCGCCAGCAGCTTAGGGGCCTCTGGGGCCAACGTCCTGACTTTC. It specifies CASSLGASGANVLTF.

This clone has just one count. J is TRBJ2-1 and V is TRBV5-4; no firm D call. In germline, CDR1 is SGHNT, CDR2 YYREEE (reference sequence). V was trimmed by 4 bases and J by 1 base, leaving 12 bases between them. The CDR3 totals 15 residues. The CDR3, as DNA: TGTGCCAGCAGCCCCACCGGAGATTCCTACAATGAGCAGTTCTTC. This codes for CASSPTGDSYNEQFF.

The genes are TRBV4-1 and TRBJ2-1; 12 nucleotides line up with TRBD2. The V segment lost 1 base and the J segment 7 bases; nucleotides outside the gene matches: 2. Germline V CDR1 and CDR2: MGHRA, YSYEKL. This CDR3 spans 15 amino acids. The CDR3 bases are TGCGCCAGCAGCCAAGGAGGGACTAGCGGGAATGAGCAGTTCTTC. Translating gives CASSQGGTSGNEQFF.

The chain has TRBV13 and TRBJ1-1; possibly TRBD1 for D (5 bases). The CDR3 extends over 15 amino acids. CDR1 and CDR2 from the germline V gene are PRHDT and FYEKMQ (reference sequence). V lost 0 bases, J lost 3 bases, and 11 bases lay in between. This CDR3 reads CASSLGGAGDTEAFF. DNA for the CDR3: TGTGCCAGCAGCTTAGGGGGCGCGGGGGACACTGAAGCTTTCTTT.

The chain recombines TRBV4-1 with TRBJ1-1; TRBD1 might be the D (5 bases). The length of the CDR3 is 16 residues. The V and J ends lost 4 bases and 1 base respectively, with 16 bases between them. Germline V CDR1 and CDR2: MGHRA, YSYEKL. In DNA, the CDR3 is TGCGCCAGCAGCCTCCTCAGGGTCGGGGGGAACACTGAAGCTTTCTTT. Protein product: CASSLLRVGGNTEAFF.

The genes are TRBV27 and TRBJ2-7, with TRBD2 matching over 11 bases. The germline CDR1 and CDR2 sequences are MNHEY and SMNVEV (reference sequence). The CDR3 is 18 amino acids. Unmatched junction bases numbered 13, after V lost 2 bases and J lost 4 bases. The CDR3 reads CASSLRQPLTSGSYEQYF. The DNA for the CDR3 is TGTGCCAGCAGTTTAAGACAGCCGTTAACTAGCGGGAGTTACGAGCAGTACTTC.

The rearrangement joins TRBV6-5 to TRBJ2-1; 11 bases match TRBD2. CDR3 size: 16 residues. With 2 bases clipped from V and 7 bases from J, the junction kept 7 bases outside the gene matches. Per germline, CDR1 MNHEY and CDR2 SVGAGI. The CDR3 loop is CASSYRASGRWNEQFF. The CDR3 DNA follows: TGTGCCAGCAGTTACCGGGCTAGCGGGAGGTGGAATGAGCAGTTCTTC.

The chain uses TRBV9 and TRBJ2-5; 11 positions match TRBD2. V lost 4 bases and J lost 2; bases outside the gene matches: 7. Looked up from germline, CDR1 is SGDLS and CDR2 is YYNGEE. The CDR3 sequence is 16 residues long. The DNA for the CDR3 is TGTGCCAGCAGCCGGGGACTAGCGGACAGACAAGAGACCCAGTACTTC. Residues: CASSRGLADRQETQYF.